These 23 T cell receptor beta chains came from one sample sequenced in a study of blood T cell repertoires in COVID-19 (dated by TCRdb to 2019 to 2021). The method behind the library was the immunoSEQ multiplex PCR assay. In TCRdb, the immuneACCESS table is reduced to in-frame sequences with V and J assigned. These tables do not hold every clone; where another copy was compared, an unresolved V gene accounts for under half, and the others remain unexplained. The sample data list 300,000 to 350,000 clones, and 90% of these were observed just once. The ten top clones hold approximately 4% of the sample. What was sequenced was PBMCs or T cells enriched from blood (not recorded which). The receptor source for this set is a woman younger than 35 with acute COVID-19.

The CDR3 here is CASSQGQLNTEAFF. The CDR3 DNA is TGTGCCAGCAGCCAAGGACAGTTGAACACTGAAGCTTTCTTT. The chain recombines TRBV7-9 with TRBJ1-1; maybe TRBD1 (6 bases). CDR1 SEHNR and CDR2 FQNEAQ come from the germline V gene (reference sequence). V gave up 5 bases and J gave up 0 bases, with 10 bases separating them. The CDR3 runs 14 residues.

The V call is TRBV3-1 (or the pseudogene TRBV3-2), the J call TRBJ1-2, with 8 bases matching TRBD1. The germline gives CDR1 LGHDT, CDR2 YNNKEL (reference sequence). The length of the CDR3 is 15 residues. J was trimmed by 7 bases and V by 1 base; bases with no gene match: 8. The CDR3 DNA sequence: TGTGCCAGCAGCCAAGGGGACCAGGGGGCCTTTGGCTACACCTTC. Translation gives CASSQGDQGAFGYTF.

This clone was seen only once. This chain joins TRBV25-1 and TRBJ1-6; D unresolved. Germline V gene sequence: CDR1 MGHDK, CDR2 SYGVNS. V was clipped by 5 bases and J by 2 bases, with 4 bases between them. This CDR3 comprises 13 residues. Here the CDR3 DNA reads TGTGCCAGCAGTAGCCCCTATAATTCACCCCTCCACTTT. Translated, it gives CASSSPYNSPLHF.

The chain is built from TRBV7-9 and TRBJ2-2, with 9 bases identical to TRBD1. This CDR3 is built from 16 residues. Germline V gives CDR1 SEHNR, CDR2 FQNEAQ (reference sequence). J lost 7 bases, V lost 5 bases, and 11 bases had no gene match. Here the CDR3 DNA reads TGTGCCAGCAGCCGCCGGGACAGGGATGTGTTCGGGGAGCTGTTTTTT. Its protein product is CASSRRDRDVFGELFF.

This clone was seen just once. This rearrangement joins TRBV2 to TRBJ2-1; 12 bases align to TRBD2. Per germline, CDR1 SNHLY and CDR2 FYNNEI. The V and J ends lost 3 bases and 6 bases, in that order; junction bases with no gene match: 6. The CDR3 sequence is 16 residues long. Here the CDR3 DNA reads TGTGCCAGCAGTGATCCTAGCGGGAGGGCCCTCAATGAGCAGTTCTTC. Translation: CASSDPSGRALNEQFF.

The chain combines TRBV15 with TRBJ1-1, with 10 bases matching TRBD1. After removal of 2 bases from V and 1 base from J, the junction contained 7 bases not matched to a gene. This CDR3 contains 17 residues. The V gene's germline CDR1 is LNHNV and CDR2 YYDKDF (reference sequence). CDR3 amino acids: CATSRTRTGGPNTEAFF. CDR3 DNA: TGTGCCACCAGCAGAACCCGGACAGGGGGTCCGAACACTGAAGCTTTCTTT.

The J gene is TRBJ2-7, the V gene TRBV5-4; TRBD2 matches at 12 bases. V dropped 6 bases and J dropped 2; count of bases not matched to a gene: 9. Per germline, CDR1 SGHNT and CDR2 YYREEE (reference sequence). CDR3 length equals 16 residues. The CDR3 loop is CASTPGRTSGAYEQYF. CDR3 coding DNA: TGTGCCAGCACCCCGGGCCGGACTAGCGGGGCCTACGAGCAGTACTTC.

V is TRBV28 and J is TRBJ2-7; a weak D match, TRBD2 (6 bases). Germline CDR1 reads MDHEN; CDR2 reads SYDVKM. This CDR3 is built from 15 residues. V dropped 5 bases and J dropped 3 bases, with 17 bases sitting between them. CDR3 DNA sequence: TGTGCCAGCAGTCCCCGGGACTGGGGTTTCTACGAGCAGTACTTC. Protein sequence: CASSPRDWGFYEQYF.

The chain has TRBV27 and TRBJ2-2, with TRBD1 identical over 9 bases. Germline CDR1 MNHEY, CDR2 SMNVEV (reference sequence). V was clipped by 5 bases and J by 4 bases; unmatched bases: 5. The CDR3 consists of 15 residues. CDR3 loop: CASSPGQGRTGELFF. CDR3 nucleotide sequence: TGTGCCAGCAGTCCCGGACAGGGGCGCACCGGGGAGCTGTTTTTT.

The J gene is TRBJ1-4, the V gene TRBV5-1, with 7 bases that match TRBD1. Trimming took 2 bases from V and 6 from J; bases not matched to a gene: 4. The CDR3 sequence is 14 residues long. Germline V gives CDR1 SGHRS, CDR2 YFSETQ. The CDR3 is CASSLGGGHEKLFF. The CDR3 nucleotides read TGCGCCAGCAGCTTAGGAGGGGGCCATGAAAAACTGTTTTTT.

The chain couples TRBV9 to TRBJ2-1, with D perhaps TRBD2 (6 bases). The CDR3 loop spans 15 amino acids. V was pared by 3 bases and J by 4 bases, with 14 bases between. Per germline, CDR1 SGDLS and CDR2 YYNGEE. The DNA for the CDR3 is TGTGCCAGCAGCGATAGCTTTGCGGGGTACAATGAGCAGTTCTTC. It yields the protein CASSDSFAGYNEQFF. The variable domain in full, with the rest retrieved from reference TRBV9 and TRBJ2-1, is DSGVTQTPKHLITATGQRVTLRCSPRSGDLSVYWYQQSLDQGLQFLIQYYNGEERAKGNILERFSAQQFPDLHSELNLSSLELGDSALYFCASSDSFAGYNEQFFGPGTRLTVL.

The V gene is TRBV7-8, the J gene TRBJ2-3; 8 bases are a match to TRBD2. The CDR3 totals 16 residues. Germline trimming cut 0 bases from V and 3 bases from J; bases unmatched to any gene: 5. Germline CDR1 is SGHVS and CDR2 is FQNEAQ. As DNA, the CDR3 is TGTGCCAGCAGCTTAGCCCCAGCGGGAGTAACAGATACGCAGTATTTT. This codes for CASSLAPAGVTDTQYF.

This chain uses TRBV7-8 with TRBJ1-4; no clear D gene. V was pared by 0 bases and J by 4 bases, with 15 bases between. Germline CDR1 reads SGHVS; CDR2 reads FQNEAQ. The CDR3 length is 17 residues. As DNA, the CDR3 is TGTGCCAGCAGCTTAGCGGAGGACGGTTTCTATAATGAAAAACTGTTTTTT. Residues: CASSLAEDGFYNEKLFF.

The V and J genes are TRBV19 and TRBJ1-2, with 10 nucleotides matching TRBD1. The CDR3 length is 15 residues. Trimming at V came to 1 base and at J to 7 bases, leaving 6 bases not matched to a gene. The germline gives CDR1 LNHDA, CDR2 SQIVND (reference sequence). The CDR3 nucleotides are TGTGCCAGTAGTATAGGTAGACAGGGGGCGCGTGGCTACACCTTC. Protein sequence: CASSIGRQGARGYTF.

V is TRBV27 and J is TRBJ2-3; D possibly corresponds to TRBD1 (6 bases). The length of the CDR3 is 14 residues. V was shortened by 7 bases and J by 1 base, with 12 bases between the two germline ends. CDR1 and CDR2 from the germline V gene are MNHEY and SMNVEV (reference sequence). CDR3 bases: TGTGCCAGCAAGGTATGGGGGCGCACAGATACGCAGTATTTT. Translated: CASKVWGRTDTQYF.

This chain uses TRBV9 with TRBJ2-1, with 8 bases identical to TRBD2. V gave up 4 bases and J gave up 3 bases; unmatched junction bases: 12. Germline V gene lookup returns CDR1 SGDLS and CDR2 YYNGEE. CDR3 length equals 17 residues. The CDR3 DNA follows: TGTGCCAGCAGCTCCGCTACGTCGGCGGGAGGCTACAATGAGCAGTTCTTC. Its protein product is CASSSATSAGGYNEQFF.

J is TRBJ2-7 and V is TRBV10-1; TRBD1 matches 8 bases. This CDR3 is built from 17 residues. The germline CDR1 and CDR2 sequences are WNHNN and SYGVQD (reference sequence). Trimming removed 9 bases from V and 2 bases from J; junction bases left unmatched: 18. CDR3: CARRTGILLASPYEQYF. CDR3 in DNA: TGCGCCAGGAGGACAGGGATCCTACTAGCTAGTCCCTACGAGCAGTACTTC.

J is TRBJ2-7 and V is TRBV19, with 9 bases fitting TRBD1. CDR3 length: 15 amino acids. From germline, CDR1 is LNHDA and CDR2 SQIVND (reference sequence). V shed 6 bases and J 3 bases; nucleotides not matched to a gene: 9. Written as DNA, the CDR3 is TGTGCCAGTAGGCCGGGACAGGGAGGGAACTACGAGCAGTACTTC. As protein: CASRPGQGGNYEQYF.

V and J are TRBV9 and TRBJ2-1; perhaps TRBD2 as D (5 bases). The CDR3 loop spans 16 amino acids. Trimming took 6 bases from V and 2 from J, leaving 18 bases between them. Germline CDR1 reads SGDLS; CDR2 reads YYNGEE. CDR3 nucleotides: TGTGCCAGCACCACGGGATCGGGATCCCCCTACAATGAGCAGTTCTTC. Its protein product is CASTTGSGSPYNEQFF.

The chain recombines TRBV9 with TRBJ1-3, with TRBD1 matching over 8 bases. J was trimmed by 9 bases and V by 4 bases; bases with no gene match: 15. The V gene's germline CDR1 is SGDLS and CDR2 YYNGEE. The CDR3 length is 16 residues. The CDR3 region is CASSLEDRAAVGTIYF. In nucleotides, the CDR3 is TGTGCCAGCAGCCTAGAGGACAGGGCAGCGGTTGGCACCATATATTTT.

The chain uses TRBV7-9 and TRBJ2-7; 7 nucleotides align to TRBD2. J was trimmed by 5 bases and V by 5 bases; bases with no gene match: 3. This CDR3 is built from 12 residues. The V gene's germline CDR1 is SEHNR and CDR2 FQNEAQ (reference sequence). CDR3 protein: CASSRGGNEQYF. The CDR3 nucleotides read TGTGCCAGCAGCAGGGGAGGGAACGAGCAGTACTTC.

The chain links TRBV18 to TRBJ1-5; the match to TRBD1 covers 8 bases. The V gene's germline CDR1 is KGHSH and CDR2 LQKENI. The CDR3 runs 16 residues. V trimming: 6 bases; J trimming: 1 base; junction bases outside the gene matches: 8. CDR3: CASSQDRGGSNQPQHF. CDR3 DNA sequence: TGTGCCAGCTCTCAAGACAGGGGAGGGAGCAATCAGCCCCAGCATTTT.

CDR3 nucleotide sequence: TGTGCCAGCTCACCAGTTGCTAGCGGTAACACCGGGGAGCTGTTTTTT. Its translation: CASSPVASGNTGELFF. The chain joins TRBV18 to TRBJ2-2; TRBD2 matches 7 bases. Trimming at V came to 2 bases and at J to 2 bases, leaving 5 bases not matched to a gene. Germline assignment: CDR1 KGHSH and CDR2 LQKENI. The CDR3 totals 16 residues.